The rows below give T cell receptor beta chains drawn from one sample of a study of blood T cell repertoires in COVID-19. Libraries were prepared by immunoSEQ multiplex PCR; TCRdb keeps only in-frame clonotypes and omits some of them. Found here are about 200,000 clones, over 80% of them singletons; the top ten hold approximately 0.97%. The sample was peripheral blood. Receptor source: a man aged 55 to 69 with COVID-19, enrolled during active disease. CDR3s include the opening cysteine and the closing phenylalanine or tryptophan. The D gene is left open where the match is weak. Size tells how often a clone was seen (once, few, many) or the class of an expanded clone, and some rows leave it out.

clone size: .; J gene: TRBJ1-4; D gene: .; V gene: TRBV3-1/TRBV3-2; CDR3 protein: CASSQASVATNEKLFF; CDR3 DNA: TGTGCCAGCAGCCAGGCCTCAGTTGCAACTAATGAAAAACTGTTTTTT
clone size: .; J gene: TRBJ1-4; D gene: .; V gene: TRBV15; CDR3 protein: CATSSRTDYNEKLFF; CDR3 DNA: TGTGCCACCAGCAGCAGGACAGATTATAATGAAAAACTGTTTTTT
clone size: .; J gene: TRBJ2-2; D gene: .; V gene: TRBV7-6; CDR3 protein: CASSLERRGTGELFF; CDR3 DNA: TGTGCCAGCAGCTTAGAACGCCGGGGGACCGGGGAGCTGTTTTTT
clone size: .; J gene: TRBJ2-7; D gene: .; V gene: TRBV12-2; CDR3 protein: CASRYTGTGASYEQYF; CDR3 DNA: TGTGCAAGTCGCTACACCGGGACAGGGGCCTCCTACGAGCAGTACTTC
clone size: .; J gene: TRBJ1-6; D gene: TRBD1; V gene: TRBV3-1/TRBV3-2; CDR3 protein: CASSQGQGNSPLHF; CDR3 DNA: TGTGCCAGCAGCCAAGGACAGGGTAATTCACCCCTCCACTTT
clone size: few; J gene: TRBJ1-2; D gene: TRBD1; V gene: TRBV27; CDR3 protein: CASSFLRTGGKYGYTF; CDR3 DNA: TGTGCCAGCAGTTTCCTTCGGACAGGGGGGAAATATGGCTACACCTTC
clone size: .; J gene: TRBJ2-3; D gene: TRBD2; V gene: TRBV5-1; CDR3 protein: CASSLARSGGTDTQYF; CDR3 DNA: TGCGCCAGCAGCTTGGCCAGGAGCGGGGGCACAGATACGCAGTATTTT
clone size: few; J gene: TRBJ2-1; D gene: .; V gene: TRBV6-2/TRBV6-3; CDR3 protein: CASSYWTTDEQFF; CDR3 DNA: TGTGCCAGCAGTTATTGGACTACCGATGAGCAGTTCTTC
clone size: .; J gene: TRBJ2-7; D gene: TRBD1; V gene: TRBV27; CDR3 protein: CASSLRQGIPYEQYF; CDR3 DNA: TGTGCCAGCAGTTTAAGACAGGGGATCCCCTACGAGCAGTACTTC
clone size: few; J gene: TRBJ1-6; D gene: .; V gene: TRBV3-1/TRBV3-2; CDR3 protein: CASSQEDTGSPLHF; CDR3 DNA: TGTGCCAGCAGCCAAGAAGACACCGGTTCACCCCTCCACTTT
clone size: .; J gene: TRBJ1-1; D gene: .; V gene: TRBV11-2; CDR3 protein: CASSLWGENTEAFF; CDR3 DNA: TGTGCCAGCAGCTTGTGGGGGGAGAACACTGAAGCTTTCTTT
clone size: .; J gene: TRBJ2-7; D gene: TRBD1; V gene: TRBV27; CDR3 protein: CASSSGQGNYEQYF; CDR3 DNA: TGTGCCAGCAGTTCGGGACAGGGGAATTACGAGCAGTACTTC
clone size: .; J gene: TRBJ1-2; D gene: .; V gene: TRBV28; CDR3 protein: CASNSRGTDGYTF; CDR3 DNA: TGTGCCAGCAACTCTCGGGGGACGGATGGCTACACCTTC
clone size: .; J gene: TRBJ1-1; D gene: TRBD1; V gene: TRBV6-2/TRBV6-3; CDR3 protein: CASSYSAGGTEAFF; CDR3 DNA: TGTGCCAGCAGTTACTCAGCAGGGGGGACTGAAGCTTTCTTT
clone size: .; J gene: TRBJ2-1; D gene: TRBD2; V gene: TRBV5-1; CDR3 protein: CASSFLAGVAYNEQFF; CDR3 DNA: TGCGCCAGCAGCTTTTTAGCGGGAGTGGCCTACAATGAGCAGTTCTTC
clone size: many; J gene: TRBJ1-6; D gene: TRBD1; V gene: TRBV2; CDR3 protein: CASNSDRGQGSPLHF; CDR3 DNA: TGTGCCAGCAACTCGGACAGGGGGCAAGGTTCACCCCTCCACTTT
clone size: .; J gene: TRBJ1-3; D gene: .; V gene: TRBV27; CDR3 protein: CASSLRGGSGNTIYF; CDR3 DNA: TGTGCCAGCAGTCTAAGAGGGGGTAGTGGAAACACCATATATTTT
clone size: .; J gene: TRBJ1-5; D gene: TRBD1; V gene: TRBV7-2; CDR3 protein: CASSSGTANQPQHF; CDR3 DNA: TGTGCCAGCAGCTCCGGGACAGCAAATCAGCCCCAGCATTTT
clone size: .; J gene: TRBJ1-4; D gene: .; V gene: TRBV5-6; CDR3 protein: CASSVTMREKLFF; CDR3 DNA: TGTGCCAGCAGCGTGACGATGAGGGAAAAACTGTTTTTT
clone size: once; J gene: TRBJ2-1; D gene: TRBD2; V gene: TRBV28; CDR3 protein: CASSLGTGGDIEQFF; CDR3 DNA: TGTGCCAGCAGTCTGGGGACGGGAGGGGATATAGAGCAGTTCTTC
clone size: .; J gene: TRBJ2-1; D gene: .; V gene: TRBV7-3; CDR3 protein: CASSLLGFYNEQFF; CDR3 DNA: TGTGCCAGCAGCTTATTGGGCTTCTACAATGAGCAGTTCTTC
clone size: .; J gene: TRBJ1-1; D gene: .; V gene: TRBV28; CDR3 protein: CASSLLAGGNTEAFF; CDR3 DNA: TGTGCCAGCAGTCTATTGGCGGGGGGGAACACTGAAGCTTTCTTT
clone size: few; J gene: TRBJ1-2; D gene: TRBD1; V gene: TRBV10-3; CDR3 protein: CAISGDRGSYGYTF; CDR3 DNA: TGTGCCATCAGTGGGGACAGGGGCTCCTATGGCTACACCTTC
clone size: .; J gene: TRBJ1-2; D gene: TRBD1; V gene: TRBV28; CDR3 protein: CASARAGGLVGYTF; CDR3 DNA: TGTGCCAGCGCTAGGGCAGGGGGACTTGTAGGCTACACCTTC
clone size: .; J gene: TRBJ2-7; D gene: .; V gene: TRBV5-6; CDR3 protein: CASSLVVAVYEQYF; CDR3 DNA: TGTGCCAGCAGCTTGGTTGTGGCAGTCTACGAGCAGTACTTC
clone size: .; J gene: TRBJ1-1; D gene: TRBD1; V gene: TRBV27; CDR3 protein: CASSLTGGGTEAFF; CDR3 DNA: TGTGCCAGCAGTTTAACAGGGGGAGGCACTGAAGCTTTCTTT
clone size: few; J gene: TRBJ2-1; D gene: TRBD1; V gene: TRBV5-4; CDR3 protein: CASSPRTGWDNEQFF; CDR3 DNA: TGTGCCAGCAGCCCCCGGACAGGGTGGGACAATGAGCAGTTCTTC
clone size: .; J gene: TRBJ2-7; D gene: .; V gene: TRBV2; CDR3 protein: CASSEDRNEQYF; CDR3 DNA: TGTGCCAGCAGTGAAGACAGGAACGAGCAGTACTTC
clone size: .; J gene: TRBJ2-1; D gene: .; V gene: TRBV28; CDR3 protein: CASSFVGAHNEQFF; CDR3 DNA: TGTGCCAGCAGTTTCGTGGGCGCCCACAATGAGCAGTTCTTC
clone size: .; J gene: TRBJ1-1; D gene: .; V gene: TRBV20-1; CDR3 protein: CSANKNTEAFF; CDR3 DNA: TGCAGTGCTAATAAAAACACTGAAGCTTTCTTT
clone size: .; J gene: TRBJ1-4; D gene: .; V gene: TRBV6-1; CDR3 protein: CASSAQGGATNEKLFF; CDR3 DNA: TGTGCCAGCAGTGCTCAGGGAGGTGCAACTAATGAAAAACTGTTTTTT
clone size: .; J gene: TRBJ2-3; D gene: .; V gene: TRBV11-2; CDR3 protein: CASSASLDTQYF; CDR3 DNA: TGTGCCAGCAGCGCCAGTCTAGATACGCAGTATTTT
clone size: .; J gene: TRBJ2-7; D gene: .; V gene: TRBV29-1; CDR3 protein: CSVESGGVTSYEQYF; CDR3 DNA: TGCAGCGTTGAATCAGGAGGGGTAACCTCCTACGAGCAGTACTTC
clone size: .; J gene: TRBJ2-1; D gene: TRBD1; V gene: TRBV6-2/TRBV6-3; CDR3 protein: CASSSIRDRGYNEQFF; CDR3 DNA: TGTGCCAGCAGCTCAATCCGGGACAGGGGTTACAATGAGCAGTTCTTC
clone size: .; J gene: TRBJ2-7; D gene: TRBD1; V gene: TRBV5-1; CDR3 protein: CASSQGTGGYEQYF; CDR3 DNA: TGCGCCAGCAGCCAGGGGACAGGCGGCTACGAGCAGTACTTC
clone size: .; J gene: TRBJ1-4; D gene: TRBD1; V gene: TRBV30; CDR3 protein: CAWGTGIGTNEKLFF; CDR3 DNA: TGTGCCTGGGGGACAGGGATTGGTACTAATGAAAAACTGTTTTTT
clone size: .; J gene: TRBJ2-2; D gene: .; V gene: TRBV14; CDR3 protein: CASSQRYSGTGELFF; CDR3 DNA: TGTGCCAGCAGCCAACGATACAGTGGGACCGGGGAGCTGTTTTTT
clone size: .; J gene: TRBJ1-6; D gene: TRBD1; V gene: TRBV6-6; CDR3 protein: CASSYTDRDNSPLHF; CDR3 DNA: TGTGCCAGCAGTTACACCGACAGGGATAATTCACCCCTCCACTTT
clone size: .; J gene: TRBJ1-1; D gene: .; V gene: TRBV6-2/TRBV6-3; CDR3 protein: CASSGRVRTEAFF; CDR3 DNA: TGTGCCAGCAGTGGGCGGGTTCGGACTGAAGCTTTCTTT
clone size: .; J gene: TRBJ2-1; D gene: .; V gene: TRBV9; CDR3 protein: CASSVEVGRRFSYNEQFF; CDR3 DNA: TGTGCCAGCAGCGTAGAGGTGGGGCGAAGGTTCTCCTACAATGAGCAGTTCTTC
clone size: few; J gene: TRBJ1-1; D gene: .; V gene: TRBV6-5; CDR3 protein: CASSPPGNTEAFF; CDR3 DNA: TGTGCCAGCAGTCCCCCGGGTAACACTGAAGCTTTCTTT
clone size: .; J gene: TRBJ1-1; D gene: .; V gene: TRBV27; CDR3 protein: CASSSTRTYRTEAFF; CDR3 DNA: TGTGCCAGCAGTTCCACAAGAACTTACAGAACCGAAGCTTTCTTT
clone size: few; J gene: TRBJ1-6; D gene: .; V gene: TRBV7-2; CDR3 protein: CASSPTGYNSPLHF; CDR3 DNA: TGTGCCAGCAGCCCCACAGGGTACAATTCACCCCTCCACTTT
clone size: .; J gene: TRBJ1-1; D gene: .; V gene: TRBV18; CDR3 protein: CASSPVLGRDTEAFF; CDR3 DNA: TGTGCCAGCTCACCGGTTCTGGGGAGGGACACTGAAGCTTTCTTT
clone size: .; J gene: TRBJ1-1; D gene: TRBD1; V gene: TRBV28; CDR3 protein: CASTPLGQWAFF; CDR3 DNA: TGTGCCAGCACCCCTTTGGGACAGTGGGCTTTCTTT
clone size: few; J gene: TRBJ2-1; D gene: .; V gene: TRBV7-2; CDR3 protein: CASSLNLGGGHNEQFF; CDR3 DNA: TGTGCCAGCAGCTTAAACCTGGGAGGGGGTCACAATGAGCAGTTCTTC
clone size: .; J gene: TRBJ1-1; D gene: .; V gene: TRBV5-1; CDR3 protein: CASSWGVPNTEAFF; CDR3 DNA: TGCGCCAGCAGCTGGGGAGTTCCGAACACTGAAGCTTTCTTT
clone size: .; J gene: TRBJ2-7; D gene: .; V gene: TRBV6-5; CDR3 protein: CASSYAQQAYEQYF; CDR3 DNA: TGTGCCAGCAGTTACGCACAGCAAGCCTACGAGCAGTACTTC
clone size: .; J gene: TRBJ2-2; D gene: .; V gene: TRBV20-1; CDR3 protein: CSANEYRQALTGELFF; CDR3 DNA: TGCAGTGCTAATGAATACCGACAGGCGTTGACCGGGGAGCTGTTTTTT
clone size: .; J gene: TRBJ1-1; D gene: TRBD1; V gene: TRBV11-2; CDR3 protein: CASSGQGVMNTEAFF; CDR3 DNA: TGTGCCAGCAGCGGACAGGGGGTGATGAACACTGAAGCTTTCTTT
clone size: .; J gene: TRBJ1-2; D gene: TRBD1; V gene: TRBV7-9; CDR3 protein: CASILWDRGQANYGYTF; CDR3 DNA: TGTGCCAGCATCCTGTGGGACAGGGGGCAAGCTAACTATGGCTACACCTTC